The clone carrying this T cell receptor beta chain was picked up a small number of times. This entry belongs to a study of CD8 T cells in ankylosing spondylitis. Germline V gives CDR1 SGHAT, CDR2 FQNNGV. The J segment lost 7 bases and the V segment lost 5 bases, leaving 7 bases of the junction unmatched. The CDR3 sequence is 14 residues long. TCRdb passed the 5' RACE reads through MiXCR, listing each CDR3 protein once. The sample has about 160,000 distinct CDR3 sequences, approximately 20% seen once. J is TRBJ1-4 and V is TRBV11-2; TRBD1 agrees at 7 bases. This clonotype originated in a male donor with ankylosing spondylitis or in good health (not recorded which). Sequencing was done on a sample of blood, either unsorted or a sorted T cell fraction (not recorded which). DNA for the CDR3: TGTGCCAGCAGCCGGGACAGAAGTACTGAAAAACTGTTTTTT. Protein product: CASSRDRSTEKLFF. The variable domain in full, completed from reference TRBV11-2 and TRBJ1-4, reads EAGVAQSPRYKIIEKRQSVAFWCNPISGHATLYWYQQILGQGPKLLIQFQNNGVVDDSQLPKDRFSAERLKGVDSTLKIQPAKLEDSAVYLCASSRDRSTEKLFFGSGTQLSVL.